This is a list of T cell receptor beta chains from one sample in a study of cytomegalovirus exposure and HLA in healthy donors. Method: immunoSEQ multiplex PCR; TCRdb's copy keeps in-frame clones and lacks some. The sample holds some 160,000 clones; approximately 84% are singletons and the top ten take around 6.6%. Specimen: PBMCs. The receptors originated from a male donor in good health and CMV-seropositive. CDR3s include the opening cysteine and the closing phenylalanine or tryptophan. A D gene is named only where the DNA matches it firmly. Only part of the rows carry a size: once, few, many, or a class if the clone is expanded.

clone_size: NA; d_call: NA; j_call: TRBJ2-3; v_call: TRBV2; cdr3_aa: CACPRTDTQYF; cdr3_nt: TGTGCGTGCCCTCGGACAGATACGCAGTATTTT
clone_size: NA; d_call: NA; j_call: TRBJ1-5; v_call: TRBV9; cdr3_aa: CASSTAGFSNQPQHF; cdr3_nt: TGTGCCAGCAGCACGGCGGGGTTTAGCAATCAGCCCCAGCATTTT
clone_size: few; d_call: NA; j_call: TRBJ2-2; v_call: TRBV4-1; cdr3_aa: CASSQAPGGGSAPRELFF; cdr3_nt: TGCGCCAGCAGCCAAGCCCCTGGGGGCGGGAGTGCCCCCCGGGAGCTGTTTTTT
clone_size: NA; d_call: TRBD2; j_call: TRBJ2-7; v_call: TRBV7-8; cdr3_aa: CASSRTLAGYYEQYF; cdr3_nt: TGTGCCAGCAGCCGTACCCTAGCGGGCTACTACGAGCAGTACTTC
clone_size: NA; d_call: TRBD2; j_call: TRBJ2-3; v_call: TRBV7-8; cdr3_aa: CASSLNSLAGLTDTQYF; cdr3_nt: TGTGCCAGCAGCTTAAATAGTCTAGCGGGACTCACAGATACGCAGTATTTT
clone_size: NA; d_call: NA; j_call: TRBJ2-7; v_call: TRBV5-1; cdr3_aa: CASSLGTYSYEQYF; cdr3_nt: TGCGCCAGCAGCTTGGGCACATACTCCTACGAGCAGTACTTC
clone_size: NA; d_call: NA; j_call: TRBJ1-2; v_call: TRBV27; cdr3_aa: CASSLAASFNYGYTF; cdr3_nt: TGTGCCAGCAGTTTAGCGGCCAGCTTTAACTATGGCTACACCTTC
clone_size: NA; d_call: NA; j_call: TRBJ2-1; v_call: TRBV7-9; cdr3_aa: CSSSLEGTSNYNEQFF; cdr3_nt: TGTTCCAGCAGCTTAGAGGGAACTAGTAATTACAATGAGCAGTTCTTC
clone_size: NA; d_call: NA; j_call: TRBJ1-2; v_call: TRBV6-5; cdr3_aa: CAASVRADYGYTF; cdr3_nt: TGTGCCGCTAGCGTGAGGGCCGACTATGGCTACACCTTC
clone_size: NA; d_call: TRBD1; j_call: TRBJ2-7; v_call: TRBV28; cdr3_aa: CASSAPGTGSYEQYF; cdr3_nt: TGTGCCAGCAGTGCCCCCGGGACAGGGTCCTACGAGCAGTACTTC
clone_size: NA; d_call: NA; j_call: TRBJ2-3; v_call: TRBV11-1; cdr3_aa: CASSLALIGTDTQYF; cdr3_nt: TGTGCCAGCAGCTTAGCGTTAATCGGCACAGATACGCAGTATTTT
clone_size: NA; d_call: TRBD1; j_call: TRBJ2-7; v_call: TRBV7-9; cdr3_aa: CASSPTGAEQYF; cdr3_nt: TGTGCCAGCAGCCCGACAGGGGCCGAGCAGTACTTC
clone_size: NA; d_call: NA; j_call: TRBJ1-1; v_call: TRBV6-5; cdr3_aa: CASSYGWGGMNTEAFF; cdr3_nt: TGTGCCAGCAGTTACGGTTGGGGCGGTATGAACACTGAAGCTTTCTTT
clone_size: NA; d_call: TRBD2; j_call: TRBJ2-1; v_call: TRBV5-4; cdr3_aa: CACQTSGGVHEQFF; cdr3_nt: TGTGCCTGTCAGACTAGCGGGGGGGTTCATGAGCAGTTCTTC
clone_size: NA; d_call: NA; j_call: TRBJ1-2; v_call: TRBV5-6; cdr3_aa: CASSFGRERYGYTF; cdr3_nt: TGTGCCAGCAGCTTCGGCAGGGAACGATATGGCTACACCTTC
clone_size: NA; d_call: NA; j_call: TRBJ1-1; v_call: TRBV20-1; cdr3_aa: CSASGGTEAFF; cdr3_nt: TGCAGTGCCTCGGGGGGCACTGAAGCTTTCTTT
clone_size: NA; d_call: NA; j_call: TRBJ2-1; v_call: TRBV28; cdr3_aa: CASSSGYHEQFF; cdr3_nt: TGTGCCAGTTCAAGCGGGTACCATGAGCAGTTCTTC
clone_size: once; d_call: NA; j_call: TRBJ1-5; v_call: TRBV2; cdr3_aa: CATQKGDNNQPQHF; cdr3_nt: TGTGCCACCCAGAAAGGGGACAACAATCAGCCCCAGCATTTT
clone_size: NA; d_call: TRBD2; j_call: TRBJ2-7; v_call: TRBV19; cdr3_aa: CASSQTRGGGSYEQYF; cdr3_nt: TGTGCCAGTAGTCAGACGCGGGGGGGAGGTTCGTACGAGCAGTACTTC
clone_size: NA; d_call: TRBD1; j_call: TRBJ1-2; v_call: TRBV6-6; cdr3_aa: CASTQQGVNYGYTF; cdr3_nt: TGTGCCAGCACCCAACAGGGGGTTAACTATGGCTACACCTTC
clone_size: NA; d_call: TRBD1; j_call: TRBJ1-1; v_call: TRBV27; cdr3_aa: CASSLFPRRGLNTEAFF; cdr3_nt: TGTGCCAGCAGTTTATTCCCCCGAAGGGGGCTGAACACTGAAGCTTTCTTT
clone_size: NA; d_call: TRBD2; j_call: TRBJ2-1; v_call: TRBV11-2; cdr3_aa: CASTRSGTYNEQFF; cdr3_nt: TGTGCCAGCACGCGGAGCGGGACTTACAATGAGCAGTTCTTC
clone_size: few; d_call: NA; j_call: TRBJ2-2; v_call: TRBV30; cdr3_aa: CAWWTGKAGELFF; cdr3_nt: TGTGCCTGGTGGACCGGGAAAGCCGGGGAGCTGTTTTTT
clone_size: NA; d_call: TRBD2; j_call: TRBJ2-1; v_call: TRBV27; cdr3_aa: CASSPLGGSYNEQFF; cdr3_nt: TGTGCCAGCAGTCCCCTCGGCGGGAGTTACAATGAGCAGTTCTTC
clone_size: NA; d_call: NA; j_call: TRBJ1-4; v_call: TRBV2; cdr3_aa: CASRHREGDEKLFF; cdr3_nt: TGTGCCAGCCGACACAGGGAGGGTGATGAAAAACTGTTTTTT
clone_size: once; d_call: TRBD2; j_call: TRBJ2-7; v_call: TRBV11-3; cdr3_aa: CASSLPATSGRFSSYEQYF; cdr3_nt: TGTGCCAGCAGCTTACCGGCGACTAGCGGGAGGTTCTCCTCCTACGAGCAGTACTTC
clone_size: NA; d_call: TRBD1; j_call: TRBJ2-7; v_call: TRBV27; cdr3_aa: CASSLSRGLHEQYF; cdr3_nt: TGTGCCAGCAGTTTGAGCAGGGGGCTCCACGAGCAGTACTTC
clone_size: few; d_call: TRBD1; j_call: TRBJ2-7; v_call: TRBV19; cdr3_aa: CATRDRAFYEQYF; cdr3_nt: TGTGCCACCCGGGACAGGGCATTCTACGAGCAGTACTTC
clone_size: NA; d_call: NA; j_call: TRBJ2-7; v_call: TRBV5-4; cdr3_aa: CASSSMTGWPYEQYF; cdr3_nt: TGTGCCAGCAGCTCAATGACAGGTTGGCCCTACGAGCAGTACTTC
clone_size: NA; d_call: NA; j_call: TRBJ2-7; v_call: TRBV11-1; cdr3_aa: CASSLAGVYEQYF; cdr3_nt: TGTGCCAGCAGCTTAGCGGGCGTCTACGAGCAGTACTTC
clone_size: NA; d_call: TRBD2; j_call: TRBJ2-2; v_call: TRBV11-2; cdr3_aa: CASSPGAAGGRSTGELFF; cdr3_nt: TGTGCCAGCAGCCCGGGGGCGGCGGGAGGGCGGAGCACCGGGGAGCTGTTTTTT
clone_size: NA; d_call: NA; j_call: TRBJ1-1; v_call: TRBV11-2; cdr3_aa: CASSLPTGDNTEAFF; cdr3_nt: TGTGCCAGCAGCTTACCGACAGGAGACAACACTGAAGCTTTCTTT
clone_size: NA; d_call: TRBD1; j_call: TRBJ1-1; v_call: TRBV7-9; cdr3_aa: CSSSPGTGSYGTEAFF; cdr3_nt: TGTTCCAGCAGCCCAGGGACAGGGAGTTATGGCACTGAAGCTTTCTTT
clone_size: NA; d_call: NA; j_call: TRBJ1-1; v_call: TRBV23-1; cdr3_aa: CATKPGDTEAFF; cdr3_nt: TGCGCCACTAAGCCAGGGGACACTGAAGCTTTCTTT
clone_size: NA; d_call: NA; j_call: TRBJ2-5; v_call: TRBV7-9; cdr3_aa: CASSFGPQETQYF; cdr3_nt: TGTGCCAGCAGCTTTGGGCCCCAAGAGACCCAGTACTTC
clone_size: once; d_call: TRBD2; j_call: TRBJ2-7; v_call: TRBV5-1; cdr3_aa: CASSWEVSGNSYEQYF; cdr3_nt: TGCGCCAGCAGCTGGGAGGTTAGCGGGAACTCCTACGAGCAGTACTTC
clone_size: NA; d_call: TRBD1; j_call: TRBJ2-3; v_call: TRBV18; cdr3_aa: CASLQDRGADTQYF; cdr3_nt: TGTGCCAGCCTCCAGGACAGGGGTGCAGATACGCAGTATTTT
clone_size: once; d_call: TRBD2; j_call: TRBJ2-5; v_call: TRBV4-1; cdr3_aa: CASSQGTSGRAFPGETQYF; cdr3_nt: TGCGCCAGCAGCCAGGGGACTAGCGGGAGGGCCTTCCCCGGGGAGACCCAGTACTTC
clone_size: once; d_call: NA; j_call: TRBJ2-2; v_call: TRBV27; cdr3_aa: CASSFTADTGELFF; cdr3_nt: TGTGCCAGCAGTTTTACTGCCGACACCGGGGAGCTGTTTTTT
clone_size: NA; d_call: TRBD2; j_call: TRBJ2-1; v_call: TRBV7-9; cdr3_aa: CSSSLAPLAGGQFF; cdr3_nt: TGTTCCAGCAGCTTAGCCCCACTAGCGGGAGGGCAGTTCTTC
clone_size: few; d_call: NA; j_call: TRBJ2-3; v_call: TRBV9; cdr3_aa: CASSVGVSGSTDTQYF; cdr3_nt: TGTGCCAGCAGCGTAGGGGTTAGCGGAAGCACAGATACGCAGTATTTT
clone_size: NA; d_call: NA; j_call: TRBJ2-7; v_call: TRBV28; cdr3_aa: CASERERGPYEQYF; cdr3_nt: TGTGCCAGCGAACGGGAGAGGGGGCCATACGAGCAGTACTTC
clone_size: NA; d_call: TRBD1; j_call: TRBJ2-7; v_call: TRBV6-4; cdr3_aa: CASKDVRDRSGRGAYEQYF; cdr3_nt: TGTGCCAGCAAGGACGTCCGGGACAGGTCAGGTAGAGGTGCCTACGAGCAGTACTTC
clone_size: few; d_call: TRBD1; j_call: TRBJ1-2; v_call: TRBV27; cdr3_aa: CASLGQGFDGYTF; cdr3_nt: TGTGCCAGCCTTGGACAGGGTTTTGATGGCTACACCTTC
clone_size: NA; d_call: TRBD1; j_call: TRBJ1-2; v_call: TRBV4-3; cdr3_aa: CASSQGQLLTMLGYTF; cdr3_nt: TGCGCCAGCAGCCAGGGACAGTTGCTAACTATGTTGGGCTACACCTTC
clone_size: NA; d_call: NA; j_call: TRBJ2-5; v_call: TRBV27; cdr3_aa: CASSLWGEETQYF; cdr3_nt: TGTGCCAGCAGTTTATGGGGCGAAGAGACCCAGTACTTC
clone_size: NA; d_call: TRBD2; j_call: TRBJ2-7; v_call: TRBV7-9; cdr3_aa: CASSPPSGGSSYEQYF; cdr3_nt: TGTGCCAGCAGCCCTCCCTCTGGCGGGAGCTCCTACGAGCAGTACTTC
clone_size: once; d_call: NA; j_call: TRBJ1-2; v_call: TRBV5-1; cdr3_aa: CASSLDIYGYTF; cdr3_nt: TGCGCCAGCAGCTTGGATATCTATGGCTACACCTTC
clone_size: NA; d_call: NA; j_call: TRBJ1-1; v_call: TRBV6-5; cdr3_aa: CASRYLGGDTEAFF; cdr3_nt: TGTGCCAGCAGGTATCTCGGGGGGGACACTGAAGCTTTCTTT
clone_size: NA; d_call: NA; j_call: TRBJ2-2; v_call: TRBV30; cdr3_aa: CAWSGGTGELFF; cdr3_nt: TGTGCCTGGAGTGGAGGGACCGGGGAGCTGTTTTTT
clone_size: NA; d_call: NA; j_call: TRBJ2-3; v_call: TRBV19; cdr3_aa: CASKIAALDTQYF; cdr3_nt: TGTGCCAGTAAGATTGCAGCGCTAGATACGCAGTATTTT
clone_size: NA; d_call: NA; j_call: TRBJ1-4; v_call: TRBV7-9; cdr3_aa: CASSPATNEKLFF; cdr3_nt: TGTGCCAGCAGCCCGGCAACTAATGAAAAACTGTTTTTT
clone_size: NA; d_call: NA; j_call: TRBJ1-1; v_call: TRBV27; cdr3_aa: CASSLGHLNTEAFF; cdr3_nt: TGTGCCAGCAGTTTGGGACACCTGAACACTGAAGCTTTCTTT
clone_size: few; d_call: TRBD2; j_call: TRBJ2-2; v_call: TRBV11-2; cdr3_aa: CASSLELAENTGELFF; cdr3_nt: TGTGCCAGCAGCTTAGAACTAGCGGAGAACACCGGGGAGCTGTTTTTT